These T cell receptor beta chains were read from a single sample in a study of PD-L1 blockade in urothelial cancer. Produced via immunoSEQ multiplex PCR; TCRdb's table is partial and in-frame only. Of 50,000 to 75,000 clones in the sample, 70% to 90% are singletons; the top ten hold over 1.5%. The specimen comprised PBMCs, sampled around atezolizumab (anti-PD-L1) treatment. The receptors were sampled from a man aged 65 to 85 with urothelial cancer. Both conserved end residues are part of each CDR3. Each record gives: D gene, J gene, clone size, V gene, CDR3 DNA, CDR3 protein. A D gene is named only where the DNA matches it firmly. Some rows mark clone size as missing; the rest say once, few, many or name a class of expanded clone.

.,TRBJ1-2,.,TRBV9,TGTGCCAGCAGCGAAGAGGGGAGGCAGCAAGATGGCTACACCTTC,CASSEEGRQQDGYTF
TRBD2,TRBJ2-3,.,TRBV7-6,TGTGCCAGCAGCTTTGACGGGAGGGCCAAAGATACGCAGTATTTT,CASSFDGRAKDTQYF
TRBD1,TRBJ1-1,few,TRBV6-6,TGTGCCAGCAGTTACTCGTTAGGACAGGGCTTGCGAGCTTTCTTT,CASSYSLGQGLRAFF
TRBD2,TRBJ2-2,few,TRBV9,TGTGCCAGCAGCTCCCCCGGGGGGAGGTCGAACACCGGGGAGCTGTTTTTT,CASSSPGGRSNTGELFF
TRBD2,TRBJ2-5,.,TRBV6-6,TGTGCCAGCAGTTACGCTAGCGGGAGACAGACCCAGTACTTC,CASSYASGRQTQYF
TRBD2,TRBJ2-1,.,TRBV19,TGTGCCAGTAGTCTCACAACTAGCGGGAAACCACATGAGCAGTTCTTC,CASSLTTSGKPHEQFF
TRBD2,TRBJ2-7,.,TRBV6-5,TGTGCCAGCAGTGGGGGGGTTACCTACGAGCAGTACTTC,CASSGGVTYEQYF
.,TRBJ1-2,.,TRBV28,TGTGCCAGCAGTTTCGAAAGAGAGGAACTATATGGCTACACCTTC,CASSFEREELYGYTF
.,TRBJ1-2,.,TRBV9,TGTGCCAGCAGCGTAGAATCAAGGGGCACCACCTATGGCTACACCTTC,CASSVESRGTTYGYTF
TRBD2,TRBJ2-2,once,TRBV11-3,TGTGCCAGCAGCCCAGGACTAGCGGGAGTTACCGGGGAGCTGTTTTTT,CASSPGLAGVTGELFF
.,TRBJ2-3,.,TRBV6-5,TGTGCCAGCAGCGATAGTTTTCTCACAGATACGCAGTATTTT,CASSDSFLTDTQYF
.,TRBJ2-3,.,TRBV5-4,TGTGCCAGCAGCCACCCTGTCAGCGATTACACGCAGTATTTT,CASSHPVSDYTQYF
.,TRBJ2-7,.,TRBV5-4,TGTGCCAGCAGCTCAAATGTGGGCGGACTATCCTACGAGCAGTACTTC,CASSSNVGGLSYEQYF
.,TRBJ1-1,.,TRBV28,TGTGCCAGCAGGGCAGGGGCCACTTCCGTAACTGAAGCTTTCTTT,CASRAGATSVTEAFF
TRBD1,TRBJ2-7,.,TRBV5-1,TGCGCCAGCAGCTTGGGGCAGGGGGACGAGCAGTACTTC,CASSLGQGDEQYF
.,TRBJ1-5,.,TRBV28,TGTGCCAGCAGTTACGGGGTGCAGCCCCAGCATTTT,CASSYGVQPQHF
.,TRBJ2-1,.,TRBV11-3,TGTGCCAGCAGCTTGGAGGGTTTCGGTGAGCAGTTCTTC,CASSLEGFGEQFF
TRBD1,TRBJ2-7,once,TRBV10-3,TGTGCCATCAGAGATCAAGTGCTTACAGGGGGCCACGAGCAGTACTTC,CAIRDQVLTGGHEQYF
.,TRBJ1-5,.,TRBV21-1,TGTGCCAGCAGCAAAGCGGGGAGGGGTCAGCCCCAGCATTTT,CASSKAGRGQPQHF
.,TRBJ2-2,medium-sized,TRBV10-1,TGCGCCAGCAGTGAGGGGGAGCGGGACACCGGGGAGCTGTTTTTT,CASSEGERDTGELFF
TRBD1,TRBJ1-1,.,TRBV14,TGTGCCAGCAGCCCCCGACAGGGGAGGTACATGAACACTGAAGCTTTCTTT,CASSPRQGRYMNTEAFF
TRBD1,TRBJ2-7,.,TRBV30,TGTGCCTGGAAGTGGACAGGGCCCGAGCGCGAGCAGTACTTC,CAWKWTGPEREQYF
.,TRBJ1-2,.,TRBV13,TGTGCCAGCAGCTTTTCCAGGGTGGATGGCTACACCTTC,CASSFSRVDGYTF
.,TRBJ2-3,.,TRBV10-1,TGCGCCAGCAGCGGGAGCTCAGATACGCAGTATTTT,CASSGSSDTQYF
.,TRBJ2-1,.,TRBV2,TGTGCCAGCAGTGGGCAGAATGAGCAGTTCTTC,CASSGQNEQFF
.,TRBJ2-7,medium-sized,TRBV5-4,TGTGCCAGCAGCGACGGCGCAGGGGCCTTCTCCTACGAGCAGTACTTC,CASSDGAGAFSYEQYF
.,TRBJ2-1,.,TRBV9,TGTGCCAGCAGCGTAGCTTCCGATGAGCAGTTCTTC,CASSVASDEQFF
TRBD2,TRBJ2-1,.,TRBV4-1,TGCGCCAGCAGCCAACTGGGACTAGGTAACAATGAGCAGTTCTTC,CASSQLGLGNNEQFF
TRBD1,TRBJ1-2,.,TRBV7-9,TGTGCCAGCAGCTTAGCCCTCCTCGGACAGGCTGGGCTGTATGGCTACACCTTC,CASSLALLGQAGLYGYTF
TRBD1,TRBJ1-2,.,TRBV5-1,TGCGCCAGCAGCTCGGACAGGGGTAACTATGGCTACACCTTC,CASSSDRGNYGYTF
TRBD1,TRBJ2-3,.,TRBV9,TGTGCCAGCAGCGCTACGACAGGGACAGATACGCAGTATTTT,CASSATTGTDTQYF
.,TRBJ1-1,.,TRBV7-2,TGTGCCAGCAGCTTAGGGGGGGGTAGGGACACTGAAGCTTTCTTT,CASSLGGGRDTEAFF
TRBD2,TRBJ2-5,.,TRBV25-1,TGTGCCAGCAGTGATTATCAGCGGGGAAACCAAGAGACCCAGTACTTC,CASSDYQRGNQETQYF
TRBD2,TRBJ2-7,.,TRBV7-9,TGTGCCAGCAGCCCCTCGGGCGGGAGTCCCTACGAGCAGTACTTC,CASSPSGGSPYEQYF
.,TRBJ2-3,.,TRBV4-1,TGCGCCAGCAGCCAAGGCGGAACCAGCACAGATACGCAGTATTTT,CASSQGGTSTDTQYF
.,TRBJ1-1,few,TRBV18,TGTGCCAGCTCAACCGGACGCGGAGGTGAAGCTTTCTTT,CASSTGRGGEAFF
.,TRBJ2-3,.,TRBV5-1,TGCGCCAGCAGCTTGGATGCGGGTAGCACAGATACGCAGTATTTT,CASSLDAGSTDTQYF
TRBD2,TRBJ2-5,.,TRBV7-7,TGTGCCAGCAGCTTTGGACTAGCGGAAGAGACCCAGTACTTC,CASSFGLAEETQYF
.,TRBJ1-2,.,TRBV18,TGTGCCAGCTCACCATCGGGGGACTATGGCTACACCTTC,CASSPSGDYGYTF
TRBD1,TRBJ1-3,few,TRBV2,TGTGCCAGCAGTGATGACAGGGGGCTTGGAAACACCATATATTTT,CASSDDRGLGNTIYF
TRBD1,TRBJ1-3,.,TRBV5-4,TGTGCCAGCAGCCGCCTTACAGGGGGCGAAGATGGAAACACCATATATTTT,CASSRLTGGEDGNTIYF
.,TRBJ1-1,.,TRBV7-6,TGTGCCAGCTCAATTGGCGGGGCCACTGAAGCTTTCTTT,CASSIGGATEAFF
.,TRBJ1-5,.,TRBV6-5,TGTGCCAGCAAAAGGGGAAATAGCAATCAGCCCCAGCATTTT,CASKRGNSNQPQHF
.,TRBJ1-2,.,TRBV19,TGTGCCAGTAGTGTGGGGCTACGGACAGAAGTCTATGGCTACACCTTC,CASSVGLRTEVYGYTF
TRBD1,TRBJ1-2,.,TRBV27,TGTGCCAGCAGAACTCTAGACAGGGATGACTATGGCTACACCTTC,CASRTLDRDDYGYTF
TRBD2,TRBJ2-4,.,TRBV11-3,TGTGCCAGCAGCTGGTCCGGGCAGGGAGGGAACATTCAGTACTTC,CASSWSGQGGNIQYF
.,TRBJ2-4,.,TRBV15,TGTGCCACCAGCAGGGAGGATCCTCTCTATGGGATAGCCAAAAACATTCAGTACTTC,CATSREDPLYGIAKNIQYF
.,TRBJ2-1,.,TRBV4-3,TGCGCCAGCAGCCAAGAAGGGAGATCCGGCTACAATGAGCAGTTCTTC,CASSQEGRSGYNEQFF
TRBD2,TRBJ2-1,.,TRBV28,TGTGCCAGCAGTCCCGGACTAGCGCTCAATGAGCAGTTCTTC,CASSPGLALNEQFF
TRBD1,TRBJ2-1,.,TRBV27,TGTGCCACCAAGGCCGGGACAGGGGTTTACAATGAGCAGTTCTTC,CATKAGTGVYNEQFF
.,TRBJ1-2,once,TRBV29-1,TGCAGCGTCCCCACAGGGATCTATGGCTACACCTTC,CSVPTGIYGYTF
.,TRBJ2-5,few,TRBV27,TGTGCCAGCAGTTTAGTAGGGGAAGGAGAGACCCAGTACTTC,CASSLVGEGETQYF
TRBD1,TRBJ1-4,many,TRBV5-1,TGCGCCAGCAGCTTGAGGGGACAGGGCGGTGAAAAACTGTTTTTT,CASSLRGQGGEKLFF
TRBD2,TRBJ2-7,.,TRBV5-6,TGTGCCAGCAGCTTGGAGGGGAGGGGTTCCTACGAGCAGTACTTC,CASSLEGRGSYEQYF
TRBD2,TRBJ2-7,.,TRBV11-3,TGTGCCAGCAGCTTAGATGGAGCGGGAGGGCGGCAGTACTTC,CASSLDGAGGRQYF
TRBD2,TRBJ2-1,once,TRBV28,TGTGCCAGCAGTTCAATGGGACTAGCGGGATACAATGAGCAGTTCTTC,CASSSMGLAGYNEQFF
.,TRBJ1-1,.,TRBV5-1,TGCGCCAGCAGTTTATCTACTCCTTTGAACACTGAAGCTTTCTTT,CASSLSTPLNTEAFF
TRBD1,TRBJ2-7,.,TRBV28,TGTGCCAGCAGAATACAGGGGTTCCCACCTCTCGAGCAGTACTTC,CASRIQGFPPLEQYF